Listed below are T cell receptor beta chains from one sample, sequenced in a study of blood T cell repertoires in COVID-19. Data came from immunoSEQ multiplex PCR; TCRdb stores just in-frame clones and leaves some out. The sample contains tens of thousands of clones, 88% of which appear only once. Sequenced: peripheral blood. The receptors derive from a human donor in a cohort sampled during active COVID-19. Each CDR3 is given with its conserved first and last residue. The D gene is left open where the match is weak. The size entry is marked missing in some rows and otherwise reads once, few, many or a size class.

-	-	TRBV11-2	TRBJ2-5	TGTGCCAGCACTATAAGCAACAGCCAAGAGACCCAGTACTTC	CASTISNSQETQYF
-	-	TRBV5-8	TRBJ2-1	TGTGCCAGCAGCTTTTCTCGCAGGGGATATGAGCAGTTCTTC	CASSFSRRGYEQFF
-	TRBD1	TRBV12-5	TRBJ1-2	TGTGCTAGTGGTTTGGAGGCGTTGGAGACAGGGGGTTTTCGAGGGTATGGCTACACCTTC	CASGLEALETGGFRGYGYTF
-	-	TRBV6-5	TRBJ1-1	TGTGTCAGCAGTTACCGGGGGTTTGCTGAAGCTTTCTTT	CVSSYRGFAEAFF
-	-	TRBV11-2	TRBJ1-2	TGTGCCAGCAGCTGGACAATCTATGGCTACACCTTC	CASSWTIYGYTF
-	-	TRBV6-5	TRBJ1-4	TGTGCCAGCAGTTACTCCACTGCAACTAATGAAAAACTGTTTTTT	CASSYSTATNEKLFF
-	-	TRBV7-6	TRBJ2-5	TGTGCCAGCAGCTCGGTCCCGTACCAAGAGACCCAGTACTTC	CASSSVPYQETQYF
-	-	TRBV6-2/TRBV6-3	TRBJ1-5	TGTGCCAGCAGCCCCTGGCAGATTAGCAATCAGCCCCAGCATTTT	CASSPWQISNQPQHF
-	-	TRBV19	TRBJ2-5	TGTGCCAGTAGTTACAGGGCGGCCCGGGAGACCCAGTACTTC	CASSYRAARETQYF
-	TRBD1	TRBV30	TRBJ1-2	TGTGCCTGGAGACTACAGGGGGTTGGCTACACCTTC	CAWRLQGVGYTF
-	-	TRBV4-3	TRBJ2-7	TGCGCCAGCAGCCAAGTAGGGGGTACCTACGAGCAGTACTTC	CASSQVGGTYEQYF
-	TRBD2	TRBV10-2	TRBJ2-1	TGCGCCAGCAGTGCCTCAGCGGGGGGGCCCGGGGGGCGCGAGCAGTTCTTC	CASSASAGGPGGREQFF
few	-	TRBV29-1	TRBJ2-7	TGCAGCGTTGAAGGCCTGCAGGGCGAGCAGTACTTC	CSVEGLQGEQYF
-	-	TRBV7-2	TRBJ2-1	TGTGCCAGCAGCTCCAGGGGGGCTTTTGAGCAGTTCTTC	CASSSRGAFEQFF
-	-	TRBV7-6	TRBJ1-5	TGTGCCAGCAGCTCCGGGGGGGGGAACAATCAGCCCCAGCATTTT	CASSSGGGNNQPQHF
-	TRBD1	TRBV11-3	TRBJ2-5	TGTGCCAGCAGCTTAGGGACAGGGGGTTCAGAGACCCAGTACTTC	CASSLGTGGSETQYF
-	-	TRBV24-1	TRBJ2-5	TGTGCCACCAGTGACCCGAGCCGGGAGACCCAGTACTTC	CATSDPSRETQYF
-	-	TRBV19	TRBJ2-3	TGTGCCAGTAGTATAGGAGGAGATACGCAGTATTTT	CASSIGGDTQYF
-	-	TRBV9	TRBJ1-1	TGTGCCAGCAGCGTTCTGGGGGCCACTGAAGCTTTCTTT	CASSVLGATEAFF
-	TRBD1	TRBV18	TRBJ1-1	TGTGCCAGCTACCCCGGGACAGGGAACACTGAAGCTTTCTTT	CASYPGTGNTEAFF
-	-	TRBV9	TRBJ2-3	TGTGCCAGCAGCGTAGATCAGAGCACAGATACGCAGTATTTT	CASSVDQSTDTQYF
-	TRBD1	TRBV18	TRBJ1-1	TGTGCCAGCTCACGGGACAGGGGAACTGAAGCTTTCTTT	CASSRDRGTEAFF
few	-	TRBV6-6	TRBJ2-3	TGTGCCTTTAAGGGGGGGCCCACAGATACGCAGTATTTT	CAFKGGPTDTQYF
-	-	TRBV6-5	TRBJ2-2	TGTGCCAGCATCCCCCCCGGTGTCACCGGGGAGCTGTTTTTT	CASIPPGVTGELFF
-	TRBD1	TRBV6-6	TRBJ1-5	TGTGCCAGCAGCCCCGGGACAGCTAGCAATCAGCCCCAGCATTTT	CASSPGTASNQPQHF
-	-	TRBV14	TRBJ1-2	TGTGCCAGCAGCCCAGACCGGTCGGGCTACACCTTC	CASSPDRSGYTF
-	TRBD1	TRBV4-1	TRBJ1-1	TGCGCCAGCGCACCCGACAGGGTTTGGACTGAAGCTTTCTTT	CASAPDRVWTEAFF
few	-	TRBV7-9	TRBJ1-2	TGTGCCAGCAGCTTAGATGAGGGTGGCTACACCTTC	CASSLDEGGYTF
few	-	TRBV5-4	TRBJ1-6	TGTGCCAGCAGCTTGGCAGGGGTTCCTTCACCCCTCCACTTT	CASSLAGVPSPLHF
-	TRBD1	TRBV20-1	TRBJ1-1	TGCAGTGCTAGTCCGCCAGGGGGTGGCACTGAAGCTTTCTTT	CSASPPGGGTEAFF
-	TRBD1	TRBV6-5	TRBJ1-1	TGTGCCAGCAGTTACTCACAGGGGGCTGAAGCTTTCTTT	CASSYSQGAEAFF
-	-	TRBV5-6	TRBJ2-7	TGTGCCAGCAGCCCTTATGCGGCCGTAGGAGCCCGTTCCTACGAGCAGTACTTC	CASSPYAAVGARSYEQYF
-	-	TRBV5-1	TRBJ1-1	TGCGCCAGCAGCTCCTCGCCCCAGGTCGGGGGTGGTGCTTTCTTT	CASSSSPQVGGGAFF
-	-	TRBV10-3	TRBJ2-5	TGTGCCATCAGTTTCGGCGGGGAAGAGACCCAGTACTTC	CAISFGGEETQYF
-	-	TRBV10-3	TRBJ1-5	TGTGCCATCAGCGCGGGACCAGACAATCAGCCCCAGCATTTT	CAISAGPDNQPQHF
-	-	TRBV12-3/TRBV12-4	TRBJ2-3	TGTGCCAGCAGGCGAACGAGGACAGATACGCAGTATTTT	CASRRTRTDTQYF
-	-	TRBV5-4	TRBJ2-6	TGTGCCAGCAGCTTTGTGCAGGGCTATCGCTCTGGGGCCAACGTCCTGACTTTC	CASSFVQGYRSGANVLTF
-	-	TRBV5-5	TRBJ2-3	TGTGCCAGCAGCCGATCCCTACCTGACACAGATACGCAGTATTTT	CASSRSLPDTDTQYF
few	-	TRBV12-3/TRBV12-4	TRBJ1-6	TGTGCCAGCAGCCTCGCAGGTTCACCCCTCCACTTT	CASSLAGSPLHF
-	TRBD1	TRBV5-1	TRBJ2-5	TGCGCCAGCAGCTGGACAGGGGGCATGGCAGAGACCCAGTACTTC	CASSWTGGMAETQYF
-	TRBD1	TRBV12-5	TRBJ2-7	TGTGCTAGTGGTTGGGGGACAGGGGGGACCCTATACGAGCAGTACTTC	CASGWGTGGTLYEQYF
-	TRBD2	TRBV7-2	TRBJ2-1	TGTGCCAGCAGTTGGACTAGCGGACTAGGGCCCAATGAGCAGTTCTTC	CASSWTSGLGPNEQFF
-	-	TRBV9	TRBJ1-2	TGTGCCAGCAGCGTAGGGGCAGGTACTAACTATGGCTACACCTTC	CASSVGAGTNYGYTF
-	TRBD1	TRBV7-7	TRBJ2-7	TGTGCCAGCAGCGCCGGCTCCGGGACAGGCCCATCTTCCGAGCAGTACTTC	CASSAGSGTGPSSEQYF
-	TRBD1	TRBV20-1	TRBJ1-2	TGCAGTGCTAGTTCAGGGGGTAGTAACTATGGCTACACCTTC	CSASSGGSNYGYTF
once	TRBD1	TRBV4-1	TRBJ1-2	TGCGCCAGCAGCCAAGATGGGCAGGGGGGATTCTATGGCTACACCTTC	CASSQDGQGGFYGYTF
-	TRBD1	TRBV19	TRBJ2-7	TGTGCCAGTAGTCGATTCGCCAGAAGCCGGGACAGGGGCTACGAGCAGTACTTC	CASSRFARSRDRGYEQYF
-	TRBD1	TRBV7-2	TRBJ1-2	TGTGCCAGCAGTCCTGACAGGGTAGCCGGCTACACCTTC	CASSPDRVAGYTF
once	TRBD2	TRBV28	TRBJ2-2	TGTGCCAGCACCCCAAGTCCCGGGAGGGACTGGGGCGGGGAGCTGTTTTTT	CASTPSPGRDWGGELFF
large	-	TRBV18	TRBJ2-7	TGTGCCAGCTCACCTGAGTACTCCTACGAGCAGTACTTC	CASSPEYSYEQYF
-	-	TRBV6-2/TRBV6-3	TRBJ2-7	TGTGCCAGCAGCTGGGACATTTACGAGCAGTACTTC	CASSWDIYEQYF
-	TRBD1	TRBV7-6	TRBJ2-6	TGTGCCAGCAGCTTACGGACAGGGACTGGGGCCAACGTCCTGACTTTC	CASSLRTGTGANVLTF
-	-	TRBV19	TRBJ2-1	TGTGCCAGTACCGCTACCTTTCAGGGTAATGAGCAGTTCTTC	CASTATFQGNEQFF
-	TRBD1	TRBV11-2	TRBJ2-7	TGTGCCAGCAGCGTCGGACAGGGAACCTACGAGCAGTACTTC	CASSVGQGTYEQYF
-	-	TRBV19	TRBJ2-6	TGTGCCAGTACGCCAGGGTATTACTCTGGGGCCAACGTCCTGACTTTC	CASTPGYYSGANVLTF